This is a list of T cell receptor beta chains from one sample in a study of regulatory T cells in long-lasting Graves disease. In TCRdb, the multiplex PCR reads were re-called with MiXCR into one record per CDR3 protein. The sample includes 680,000 or so distinct CDR3 sequences, under 20% of them seen just once. The sample was also linked to a second study, of T cells in Graves' hyperthyroidism and ophthalmopathy.

The material was peripheral blood mononuclear cells (PBMCs), obtained at new diagnosis, from a patient treated with antithyroid drugs. The receptors were gathered from a woman aged 25 to 45 with Graves disease. CDR3s include the opening cysteine and the closing phenylalanine or tryptophan. The order of the fields is CDR3 DNA, CDR3 protein, clone size, J gene, V gene, D gene. D genes are given only for firm matches. Clone size is given for some rows only: seen once, a few or many times, or a class if the clone is expanded.

TGTGCCAGCAGTGAAGTTGTGAACATGAACACTGAAGCTTTCTTT CASSEVVNMNTEAFF many TRBJ1-1 TRBV2 -
TGTGCCAGCAGTCCAGCGGGAGGGCGAACCGGGGAGCTGTTTTTT CASSPAGGRTGELFF many TRBJ2-2 TRBV12-3/TRBV12-4 TRBD2
TGTGCCAGCACCGATTTCTACGAGCAGTACTTC CASTDFYEQYF few TRBJ2-7 TRBV12-3/TRBV12-4 -
TGTGCCAGCTCCTACGGACGGGGGGGCAGGGAGCAGTTCTTC CASSYGRGGREQFF - TRBJ2-1 TRBV18 TRBD2
TGTGCCAGCAAAGGACTAGCGGGATTGGATGAGCAGTTCTTC CASKGLAGLDEQFF few TRBJ2-1 TRBV28 TRBD2
TGTGCCAGCACCAACCTTGGATTATTGGGAAACATTCAGTACTTC CASTNLGLLGNIQYF many TRBJ2-4 TRBV7-2 -
TGTGCCAGCAGCGGGCGGGAGGTAGACGAGCAGTACTTC CASSGREVDEQYF few TRBJ2-7 TRBV28 TRBD2
TGTGCCAGCAAGAAGACTGGTTGGGAGCAGTTCTTC CASKKTGWEQFF many TRBJ2-1 TRBV6-2/TRBV6-3 -
TGTGCCAGCAGCACACGACAGGGGGCGTTGGCTGGGGCCAACGTCCTGACTTTC CASSTRQGALAGANVLTF many TRBJ2-6 TRBV28 TRBD1
TGTGCCAGCAGTACGACAGGGGGCCGAAGCAATGAGCAGTTCTTC CASSTTGGRSNEQFF many TRBJ2-1 TRBV12-3/TRBV12-4 TRBD1
TGTGCCAGCACCGACGCGGGCAGGGCGGCGATAAGCAATCAGCCCCAGCATTTT CASTDAGRAAISNQPQHF many TRBJ1-5 TRBV28 -
TGTGCCAGCACCTCACAGGGGCCGTCCTACAATGAGCAGTTCTTC CASTSQGPSYNEQFF few TRBJ2-1 TRBV6-2/TRBV6-3 TRBD1
TGTGCCAGCAGTTTGCCCTGGACAGGGAGTACTGAAGCTTTCTTT CASSLPWTGSTEAFF many TRBJ1-1 TRBV28 TRBD1
TGTGCCAGCAGCTTGGCGGAACATAATGAAAAACTGTTTTTT CASSLAEHNEKLFF few TRBJ1-4 TRBV5-5 -
TGTGCCAGTGGGATGCTGAGCGGGAGCTACAATGAGCAGTTCTTC CASGMLSGSYNEQFF - TRBJ2-1 TRBV19 TRBD2
TGTGCCAGCAGTTGGGGGGGAGAGATGACCTACGAGCAGTACTTC CASSWGGEMTYEQYF many TRBJ2-7 TRBV28 TRBD2
TGTGCCAGCAGCTTACTAGATGCGGGAGTAGTCGGGGAGCTGTTTTTT CASSLLDAGVVGELFF - TRBJ2-2 TRBV11-1 TRBD2
TGTGCCAGCAGTTTCGAGGACGTACAACTCTATGGCTACACCTTC CASSFEDVQLYGYTF many TRBJ1-2 TRBV12-3/TRBV12-4 -
TGTGCCAGTAGTATCATTCAGCTAAGACGTACTTCAGTTGAGCAGTTCTTC CASSIIQLRRTSVEQFF - TRBJ2-1 TRBV19 -
TGTGCCAGCTCACTAACGACAACTATGGAGACCCAGTACTTC CASSLTTTMETQYF - TRBJ2-5 TRBV18 -
TGTGCCAGCATAAGCGGACAGGGGACCTACGAGCAGTACTTC CASISGQGTYEQYF - TRBJ2-7 TRBV28 TRBD1
TGCAGTGCTAGCAACAGGGGGCGAGGTGAGCAGTTCTTC CSASNRGRGEQFF many TRBJ2-1 TRBV20-1 TRBD1
TGCGCCAGCAGCCAAGAAGGGATGAGGGAGACCCAGTACTTC CASSQEGMRETQYF once TRBJ2-5 TRBV4-1 -
TGTGCCAGCGGCCTGGACAGGGGGCGTCCAGATACGCAGTATTTT CASGLDRGRPDTQYF - TRBJ2-3 TRBV6-1 TRBD1
TGTGCCAGCAGTCCGAAGGTCCTAGTTGAACGTACCGGGGAGCTGTTTTTT CASSPKVLVERTGELFF - TRBJ2-2 TRBV28 -
TGCAGTGCTAGTGTGGACATAGGGGCTTTCTTT CSASVDIGAFF many TRBJ1-1 TRBV20-1 -
TGTGCCAGCAAGCTGAGGGAACTTAGCGGGGAGCTGTTTTTT CASKLRELSGELFF - TRBJ2-2 TRBV7-9 -
TGTGCCAGCAGGGAAGTGGGCTATAATTCACCCCTCCACTTT CASREVGYNSPLHF few TRBJ1-6 TRBV19 -
TGCAGTGCTAGAGTCTCTAATGAAAAACTGTTTTTT CSARVSNEKLFF many TRBJ1-4 TRBV20-1 -
TGTGCCAGCAGTGAGGGAGTCGACACCGGGGAGCTGTTTTTT CASSEGVDTGELFF few TRBJ2-2 TRBV6-1 -
TGCAGTGCCACCCGGACAGGGGGAGGTGATGGCTACACCTTC CSATRTGGGDGYTF many TRBJ1-2 TRBV20-1 TRBD1
TGTGCCAGCAGCCGTAGCGGAGTAGAGACCCAGTACTTC CASSRSGVETQYF - TRBJ2-5 TRBV28 -
TGTGCCTGCAGTGAGTCGGGAGGGGACACTGAAGCTTTCTTT CACSESGGDTEAFF - TRBJ1-1 TRBV6-2/TRBV6-3 -
TGTGCCAGCGGCTGGACAGGGAAAGAGACCCAGTACTTC CASGWTGKETQYF few TRBJ2-5 TRBV27 TRBD1
TGTGCCAGCAGCTTAGTAAGGGACAGGGGGAGTGAGCAGTACTTC CASSLVRDRGSEQYF many TRBJ2-7 TRBV7-2 TRBD1
TGCAGCGCAATACCTGACAATTATCCATGGGACTACACCTTC CSAIPDNYPWDYTF many TRBJ1-2 TRBV29-1 -
TGTGCCGACAACCCACTCCCTGCGGGCCTTACCTACGAGGTTCAGCAGTACTTC CADNPLPAGLTYEVQQYF many TRBJ2-7 TRBV10-3 -
TGTGCCAGCAGTCCCCTAGGTGATCGGGAAAAACTGTTTTTT CASSPLGDREKLFF many TRBJ1-4 TRBV6-1 -
TGCAGTGCCAGGCTAGTTGGCGACATTCAGTACTTC CSARLVGDIQYF many TRBJ2-4 TRBV20-1 -
TGTGCCAGCAGCTTAGGTCGTACTGAAGCTTTCTTT CASSLGRTEAFF many TRBJ1-1 TRBV7-2 -
TGCGCCAGCAGCTTGGCCACAGGGGCCGTTGAAGCTTTCTTT CASSLATGAVEAFF many TRBJ1-1 TRBV5-1 TRBD1
TGTGCCAGCAGCCAAGAGGCGGGAGGCCGTGGGACCCAGTACTTC CASSQEAGGRGTQYF many TRBJ2-5 TRBV3-1 TRBD2
TGTGCCAGCAGTCCCGACAGGAATGAAAAACTGTTTTTT CASSPDRNEKLFF few TRBJ1-4 TRBV6-9 -
TGTGCCAGCAGTTGGATTTTGGGACTAGCGGGGAATGAGCAGTTCTTC CASSWILGLAGNEQFF many TRBJ2-1 TRBV2 TRBD2
TGTGCCAGCAGCTTATCGGCAGATTCCTACGAGCAGTACTTC CASSLSADSYEQYF few TRBJ2-7 TRBV7-3 -
TGTGCCACCAGTGATAGAGGGCTGTACCAAGAGACCCAGTACTTC CATSDRGLYQETQYF many TRBJ2-5 TRBV24-1 -
TGTGCCAGCAGTTCAGCGGGAGGGCAGTATTTT CASSSAGGQYF - TRBJ2-3 TRBV12-3/TRBV12-4 TRBD2
TGTGCCAGCAGCATTCGGCCCGGTCGAGTGGATGAGCAGTTCTTC CASSIRPGRVDEQFF few TRBJ2-1 TRBV9 -
TGTGCCAGCAGCTGGCGCGCTAGCGGGAGGGTTCCGAAAGATACGCAGTATTTT CASSWRASGRVPKDTQYF many TRBJ2-3 TRBV5-6 TRBD2
TGTGCCAGCAGCTTAAAGGGGTCGTCTGAAGCTTTCTTT CASSLKGSSEAFF - TRBJ1-1 TRBV7-9 -
TGCAGGAGCCGGGAGAACACTGAAGCTTTCTTT CRSRENTEAFF many TRBJ1-1 TRBV20-1 -
TGCAGTGCAGTCAGACCCAACAATGAGCAGTTCTTC CSAVRPNNEQFF many TRBJ2-1 TRBV20-1 -
TGTGCCAGCACTCAGGGTTTCTATGGCTACACCTTC CASTQGFYGYTF many TRBJ1-2 TRBV6-1 -
TGTGCCAGCAGTTTTTTTAGGGAGACGCAGTATTTT CASSFFRETQYF - TRBJ2-3 TRBV12-3/TRBV12-4 -
TGTGCCACCAGCAGAGATTTTCTCAGATTGAACACTGAAGCTTTCTTT CATSRDFLRLNTEAFF many TRBJ1-1 TRBV15 -
TGCAGTGCTAGAAGGGGGGGGTTCATGAACACTGAAGCTTTCTTT CSARRGGFMNTEAFF many TRBJ1-1 TRBV20-1 -